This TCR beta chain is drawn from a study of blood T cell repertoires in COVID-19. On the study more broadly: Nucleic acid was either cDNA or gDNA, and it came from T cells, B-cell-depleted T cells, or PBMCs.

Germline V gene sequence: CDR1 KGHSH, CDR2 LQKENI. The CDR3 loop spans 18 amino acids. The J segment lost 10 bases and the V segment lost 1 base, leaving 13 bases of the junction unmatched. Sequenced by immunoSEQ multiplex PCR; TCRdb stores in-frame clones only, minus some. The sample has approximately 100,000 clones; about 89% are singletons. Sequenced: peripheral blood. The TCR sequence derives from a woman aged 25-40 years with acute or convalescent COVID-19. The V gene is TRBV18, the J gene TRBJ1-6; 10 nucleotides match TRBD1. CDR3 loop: CASSPRAGTGVVKSPLHF. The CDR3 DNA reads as TGTGCCAGCTCACCACGGGCCGGGACAGGGGTTGTGAAGTCACCCCTCCACTTT.